This TCR beta chain was sequenced in a study of T cells expressing NK-cell markers. Study-level background: Among the eight sequenced donors, seven tested HCMV-seropositive and one tested seronegative. Study-level findings and limits: These clonotypes also led the CD3+CD56-NKG2C+ fraction in a handful of donors.

The CDR3 is 11 amino acids. Germline V gene sequence: CDR1 GTSNPN, CDR2 SVGIG (reference sequence). What made the TCR beta cDNA was 5'RACE template switching with UMIs. Following a re-call of the 5' RACE reads, TCRdb has one entry per CDR3 protein and lacks DNA. The sample table sets out over 100,000 distinct CDR3 sequences. Regarding this clonotype: No antigen is known for it.

The origin of this receptor is a woman between 18 and 75 years old in good health. The chain combines TRBV30 with TRBJ2-5; the TCRdb call, TRBD1, lacks DNA for checking. The specimen sequenced was blood T cells: a sorted CD56 or NKG2C T cell subset, CD4+ or CD8+ T cells, or bulk PBMC T cells (not recorded which). This chain's CDR3 is CARKGQETQYF.